The 11 T cell receptor beta chains below come from one sample, sequenced in a study of cytomegalovirus exposure and HLA in healthy donors. The PCR ran on 60 Vbeta and 13 Jbeta primers. Sequenced by immunoSEQ multiplex PCR; TCRdb stores in-frame clones only, minus some. Of 120,000 or so clones in the sample, roughly 70% were seen once. Specimen: PBMCs. The receptors were sampled from a man aged 35 to 55 in good health and CMV-seropositive.

The chain couples TRBV6-1 to TRBJ1-5; 9 bases align to TRBD1. Germline V gene sequence: CDR1 MNHNS, CDR2 SASEGT. This CDR3 region has 14 residues. The V gene end was trimmed by 5 bases and the J gene end by 5 bases; junction bases not matched to a gene: 4. CDR3 loop: CASSPQGAHQPQHF. The CDR3 DNA is TGTGCCAGCAGTCCACAGGGGGCCCATCAGCCCCAGCATTTT.

The gene calls are TRBV28 and TRBJ2-5, with 14 nucleotides matching TRBD2. The CDR3 contains 16 residues. CDR1 is MDHEN, CDR2 SYDVKM, per germline. V trimming: 4 bases; J trimming: 1 base; junction bases outside the gene matches: 2. The CDR3 protein is CASSSGTSGGQETQYF. The CDR3 DNA sequence: TGTGCCAGCAGTTCCGGGACTAGCGGGGGCCAAGAGACCCAGTACTTC.

CDR3 bases: TGTGCCAGCAGCTTAGTTCCCGGGGTAGCCCGCTACGAGCAGTACTTC. Amino acid sequence: CASSLVPGVARYEQYF. The chain links TRBV7-2 to TRBJ2-7, with a weak D call TRBD2 (5 bases). V was pared by 1 base and J by 3 bases, with 16 bases between. The CDR3 length is 16 residues. Germline CDR1 and CDR2: SGHTA and FQGNSA.

This clone was counted a single time. The chain recombines TRBV2 with TRBJ1-2; D ambiguous. The germline V gene encodes CDR1 SNHLY and CDR2 FYNNEI. The CDR3 contains 12 residues. V was pared by 5 bases and J by 2 bases, with 6 bases between. CDR3 DNA: TGTGCCAGCAGTACAGCCAACTATGGCTACACCTTC. Its translation is CASSTANYGYTF.

This clone was recorded a few times. Compared with germline, one end of the junction differs, possibly owing to a read error. V is TRBV19 and J is TRBJ1-1; D ambiguous. This CDR3 is built from 14 residues. Per the germline V gene, CDR1 is LNHDA and CDR2 is SQIVND (reference sequence). CDR3 DNA sequence: TGTGCAAGTAGGTTCCGTACATCGAACACTGAAGCTTTCTTT. Protein product: CASRFRTSNTEAFF.

This chain joins TRBV4-3 and TRBJ1-5; TRBD1 agrees at 8 bases. Germline assignment: CDR1 LGHNA and CDR2 YSLEER. The J segment lost 6 bases and the V segment lost 0 bases, leaving 4 bases of the junction unmatched. This CDR3 comprises 15 residues. CDR3: CASSQDRQGAQPQHF. For the CDR3, the DNA is TGCGCCAGCAGCCAAGATAGGCAGGGGGCTCAGCCCCAGCATTTT.

The V gene is TRBV10-3, the J gene TRBJ2-7, with 7 nucleotides matching TRBD2. Germline loops: CDR1 ENHRY, CDR2 SYGVKD. The CDR3 has 14 amino acids. The V segment lost 2 bases and the J segment 2 bases; nucleotides outside the gene matches: 3. CDR3 sequence reads: CAISEAGEAYEQYF. DNA for the CDR3: TGTGCCATCAGTGAGGCGGGAGAGGCCTACGAGCAGTACTTC.

V usage is TRBV19 and J usage is TRBJ2-3; TRBD2 agrees at 8 bases. Losses at the gene ends were 5 bases for V and 5 bases for J; bases not matched to a gene: 9. In germline, CDR1 is LNHDA, CDR2 SQIVND (reference sequence). The CDR3 length is 15 residues. CDR3 in amino acids: CASSPPGLVVDTQYF. Written as DNA, the CDR3 is TGTGCCAGTAGTCCGCCGGGACTAGTCGTAGATACGCAGTATTTT.

V and J are TRBV30 and TRBJ1-2; D uncertain. In germline, CDR1 is GTSNPN, CDR2 SVGIG (reference sequence). This CDR3 has 15 residues. Trimming took off 0 bases at V and 2 bases at J, with 13 bases between the two ends. The CDR3 loop reads CAWSVESQRNYGYTF. CDR3 sequence (DNA): TGTGCCTGGAGTGTAGAATCCCAGCGGAACTATGGCTACACCTTC.

The sample holds one count of this clone. The limits of the CDR3 on the DNA are not certain, so only TCRdb's listed CDR3 is given. The chain recombines TRBV5-4 with TRBJ2-7; TRBD1, the table's D call, was not compared with the DNA. The V gene's germline CDR1 is SGHNT and CDR2 YYREEE (reference sequence). The CDR3 has 15 amino acids, counting both end residues. The CDR3 loop reads CASSRFGTGSSERYF.

The chain is built from TRBV5-6 and TRBJ1-5, with 7 positions matching TRBD1. Germline V CDR1 and CDR2: SGHDT, YYEEEE. Unmatched junction bases numbered 3, after V lost 5 bases and J lost 1 base. This CDR3 region has 14 residues. The CDR3 DNA reads TGTGCCAGCAGACACAGGGGCAGCAATCAGCCCCAGCATTTT. Amino acids: CASRHRGSNQPQHF.